Listed below are T cell receptor beta chains from one sample, sequenced in a study of Ad26.COV2.S vaccination and SARS-CoV-2 variants. Clones were sequenced by immunoSEQ multiplex PCR, and TCRdb holds only the in-frame ones, with some missing. Of approximately 420,000 clones in the sample, more than 85% were seen once. Specimen: peripheral blood, collected in a trial of Ad26.COV2.S vaccine versus placebo. The receptors shown here come from a person aged 18 to 65 who received the Ad26.COV2.S COVID-19 vaccine or a placebo. Both conserved end residues are part of each CDR3. D genes are given only for firm matches. Only some rows state a clone size, as once, few, many or a class for expanded clones.

NA	TRBV11-2	14	NA	TRBJ1-6	CASSLGRGFSPLHF	TGTGCCAGCAGCTTAGGGCGGGGATTTTCACCCCTCCACTTT
NA	TRBV11-3	13	NA	TRBJ2-7	CASSLSEGDEQYF	TGTGCCAGCAGCCTCTCAGAAGGGGACGAGCAGTACTTC
TRBD1	TRBV11-2	15	NA	TRBJ1-1	CASSSRTGWGAEAFF	TGTGCCAGCAGCTCCCGGACAGGGTGGGGGGCTGAAGCTTTCTTT
NA	TRBV12-3/TRBV12-4	13	NA	TRBJ1-5	CASSQGRDTPQHF	TGTGCCAGCAGTCAGGGGAGAGATACGCCCCAGCATTTT
TRBD1	TRBV7-9	14	NA	TRBJ2-7	CASSLDRGSYEQYF	TGTGCCAGCAGCTTAGACAGGGGATCCTACGAGCAGTACTTC
NA	TRBV5-1	14	NA	TRBJ2-7	CASSLGMGSYEQYF	TGCGCCAGCAGCTTGGGGATGGGCTCCTACGAGCAGTACTTC
TRBD2	TRBV5-4	16	NA	TRBJ2-3	CASSSVSGGGTDTQYF	TGTGCCAGCAGCAGTGTTAGCGGGGGGGGCACAGATACGCAGTATTTT
NA	TRBV30	13	NA	TRBJ1-1	CAWSVPGGTEAFF	TGTGCCTGGAGTGTACCGGGAGGCACTGAAGCTTTCTTT
NA	TRBV19	13	NA	TRBJ1-1	CASSIAENTEAFF	TGTGCCAGTAGTATAGCAGAGAACACTGAAGCTTTCTTT
TRBD1	TRBV6-6	15	NA	TRBJ2-2	CASSTDRGLVGELFF	TGTGCCAGCAGTACGGACAGGGGGCTGGTCGGGGAGCTGTTTTTT
NA	TRBV9	15	NA	TRBJ1-2	CASSVASGWRYGYTF	TGTGCCAGCAGCGTAGCCAGTGGCTGGAGGTATGGCTACACCTTC
NA	TRBV4-1	14	NA	TRBJ1-1	CATRTIRGRTEAFF	TGCGCCACTAGGACAATCCGAGGGCGCACTGAAGCTTTCTTT
TRBD2	TRBV6-1	16	NA	TRBJ2-7	CASSGGTSGGKYEQYF	TGTGCCAGCAGTGGGGGGACTAGCGGGGGCAAGTACGAGCAGTACTTC
NA	TRBV6-5	15	NA	TRBJ2-1	CASSLTRSSYNEQFF	TGTGCCAGCAGCCTTACGCGGAGCTCCTACAATGAGCAGTTCTTC
TRBD1	TRBV5-6	13	NA	TRBJ1-2	CASRGQGAFGYTF	TGTGCCAGCAGGGGACAGGGGGCGTTTGGCTACACCTTC
NA	TRBV4-3	14	few	TRBJ1-2	CASSPEGGNYGYTF	TGCGCCAGCAGCCCAGAGGGGGGGAACTATGGCTACACCTTC